One and the same sample provided the 4 T cell receptor beta chains below, sequenced in a study of shared clonotypes between healthy human individuals. Here immunoSEQ multiplex PCR was the method, and the copy in TCRdb shows in-frame clones only, minus some. The repertoire holds 2 million to 2.5 million clones, roughly 93% seen once, with about 0.41% in the top ten. Sequenced sample: naive CD4+ T cells from PBMCs. Indicated subset: CD45RA+ positively selected. Receptors were obtained from a man younger than 35 in good health. Some clones in this sample may be carry-over from other donors' samples.

The chain joins TRBV28 to TRBJ2-7, with TRBD1 matching 9 bases. V lost 3 bases and J lost 2; bases outside the gene matches: 5. The CDR3 has 15 amino acids. The germline V gene encodes CDR1 MDHEN and CDR2 SYDVKM. The CDR3 DNA is TGTGCCAGCAGTTTTACAGGGGGCAGAACCTACGAGCAGTACTTC. This translates into CASSFTGGRTYEQYF.

The chain recombines TRBV30 with TRBJ1-5; possibly TRBD1 for D (5 bases). CDR3 size: 13 residues. Trimming left V 3 bases short and J 7 bases short, with 13 bases between. Germline V lookup: CDR1 GTSNPN, CDR2 SVGIG (reference sequence). The CDR3 DNA sequence: TGTGCCTGGAGCGAAGGGGTGCGGCAGCCCCAGCATTTT. It specifies CAWSEGVRQPQHF.

Only one count was recorded for this clone. The gene calls are TRBV9 and TRBJ2-5, with 8 bases aligning to TRBD1. This CDR3 region has 16 residues. CDR1 and CDR2 (germline): SGDLS, YYNGEE. V was pared by 3 bases and J by 5 bases, with 12 bases of the junction left unmatched. CDR3 sequence reads: CASSARTGLAGETQYF. In nucleotides, the CDR3 is TGTGCCAGCAGCGCCAGGACAGGGCTGGCGGGTGAGACCCAGTACTTC. The full variable domain, in which reference TRBV9 and TRBJ2-5 provide the parts outside the CDR3, is DSGVTQTPKHLITATGQRVTLRCSPRSGDLSVYWYQQSLDQGLQFLIQYYNGEERAKGNILERFSAQQFPDLHSELNLSSLELGDSALYFCASSARTGLAGETQYFGPGTRLLVL.

The gene calls are TRBV2 and TRBJ2-3; D is uncertain. CDR3 length: 12 amino acids. The germline gives CDR1 SNHLY, CDR2 FYNNEI. With 7 bases removed from V and 5 bases from J, the gap between germline ends came to 10 bases. CDR3 sequence reads: CASTSLGDTQYF. The CDR3 DNA reads TGTGCCAGCACATCGCTGGGAGATACGCAGTATTTT.